The 5 T cell receptor beta chains reported below all come from one sample, sequenced in a study of OX40 agonist ivuxolimab in advanced cancers. Assay used: immunoSEQ multiplex PCR; TCRdb lists only in-frame clones, some missing. The profile covers about 78,000 clones, with roughly 83% appearing a single time and 2.1% taken by the ten largest. The sample in question was CD4+ or CD8+ T cells sorted from blood, obtained in a trial of the OX40 agonist ivuxolimab. The source of these receptors is an adult with an advanced solid tumor such as melanoma, head and neck, liver or kidney cancer.

The rearrangement links TRBV28 to TRBJ1-2; possibly TRBD1 for D (6 bases). Trimming stripped 6 bases from V and 4 bases from J, with 9 bases between. The CDR3 extends over 12 amino acids. Germline values: CDR1 MDHEN, CDR2 SYDVKM. Here the CDR3 reads CASSNRVYGYTF. Written as DNA, the CDR3 is TGTGCCAGCAGCAACAGGGTCTATGGCTACACCTTC.

The V and J genes are TRBV5-1 and TRBJ1-1; no clear D. V was shortened by 0 bases and J by 4 bases, with 10 bases between the two germline ends. Germline V CDR1 and CDR2: SGHRS, YFSETQ. The CDR3 sequence is 14 residues long. The CDR3: CASSLASGGTEAFF. The CDR3 DNA reads as TGCGCCAGCAGCTTGGCCAGCGGAGGCACTGAAGCTTTCTTT. The entire variable domain, with the rest obtained from reference TRBV5-1 and TRBJ1-1, is as follows: KAGVTQTPRYLIKTRGQQVTLSCSPISGHRSVSWYQQTPGQGLQFLFEYFSETQRNKGNFPGRFSGRQFSNSRSEMNVSTLELGDSALYLCASSLASGGTEAFFGQGTRLTVV.

This chain links TRBV28 with TRBJ1-5; no definite D call. The CDR3 is made up of 13 amino acids. V shed 1 base and J shed 7 bases, with 8 bases lying between them. Germline lookup yields CDR1 MDHEN and CDR2 SYDVKM. The CDR3 protein is CASSLFGGQPQHF. The CDR3 DNA sequence: TGTGCCAGCAGTTTATTTGGAGGACAGCCCCAGCATTTT.

The rearrangement joins TRBV27 to TRBJ1-5; 7 nucleotides align to TRBD1. CDR3 length: 15 residues. The V segment lost 5 bases and the J segment 2 bases; nucleotides outside the gene matches: 6. CDR1 is MNHEY, CDR2 SMNVEV, per germline (reference sequence). CDR3 coding DNA: TGTGCCAGCAGTCCCTCCGGACAGGGCAATCAGCCCCAGCATTTT. Translated, it gives CASSPSGQGNQPQHF.

The chain has TRBV4-2 and TRBJ1-4; tentatively, D is TRBD1 (6 bases). Germline CDR1 reads LGHNA; CDR2 reads YNFKEQ. Trimming took 4 bases from V and 8 from J, leaving 11 bases between them. The CDR3 contains 13 residues. The CDR3 loop reads CASSPEGGEKLFF. The CDR3 DNA reads TGTGCCAGCAGCCCGGAAGGGGGAGAAAAACTGTTTTTT.